This T cell receptor beta chain was sequenced for a study of tissue T cells after allogeneic stem cell transplantation. Autopsy tissues spanned esophagus to rectum, liver, skin, and lymphoid organs including spleen. Measured with immunoSEQ multiplex PCR; TCRdb has only the in-frame clones, and not every one. The table shows more than 300 clones, with roughly half occurring only once. Germline CDR1 reads KGHDR; CDR2 reads SFDVKD. Trimming took 0 bases from V and 6 from J, leaving 7 bases between them. The CDR3 totals 13 residues. The sequences come from ascending colon tissue, collected at autopsy. The sequence was collected from a female patient aged 40-69 years with steroid-refractory graft-versus-host disease after an allogeneic stem cell transplant. The T cells may come from the graft donor. The J gene is TRBJ1-2, the V gene TRBV24-1; D unclear. The CDR3 DNA reads TGTGCCACCAGTGATTTGCTCGGGGATGGCTACACCTTC. It yields the protein CATSDLLGDGYTF.